This TCR beta chain was profiled in a study of blood T cell repertoires in COVID-19. Study context: Sources were T cells, B-cell-depleted T cells, or PBMCs; the material itself was cDNA or gDNA.

Study processing details: Amplification of reference gene primers was used by the study to estimate nucleated cell counts. Sequencing used immunoSEQ multiplex PCR; TCRdb keeps in-frame clones, though not all of them. That table supplies the V and J calls and clone size; D and trimming were determined from the DNA. The table shows 220,000 or so clones, with about 88% occurring only once. The CDR3 loop spans 15 amino acids. V was trimmed by 1 base and J by 4 bases, leaving 14 bases between them. The V gene's germline CDR1 is MDHEN and CDR2 SYDVKM. Seattle researchers signed up patients amid active infection and tracked them longitudinally.

Sequenced input: peripheral blood. The source is a woman in her fifties or sixties with COVID-19, enrolled during active disease. This chain uses TRBV28 with TRBJ2-7, with a weak D call TRBD1 (5 bases). The CDR3 DNA reads as TGTGCCAGCAGTTTATCGAGGACACGGAGTTACGAGCAGTACGTC. Translated: CASSLSRTRSYEQYV.